The 16 T cell receptor beta chains reported below all come from one sample, sequenced in a study of T cells in Graves' hyperthyroidism and ophthalmopathy. It was RNA transcripts that yielded the amplified TCR beta CDR3 regions. First-round RT-PCR with HTBI primers amplified the TCR CDR3 region. From the multiplex PCR reads, TCRdb called clonotypes with MiXCR, one entry per CDR3 protein. The table has about 600,000 distinct CDR3 sequences, about 16% seen once; the top ten hold 2.5% to 4%. Material for sequencing was blood. The receptors derive from a woman between 40 and 50 years old with Graves' ophthalmopathy.

Many counts were recorded for this clonotype. The gene calls are TRBV28 and TRBJ1-1; TRBD1 aligns across 7 bases. V gave up 5 bases and J gave up 0 bases; unmatched junction bases: 9. This CDR3 contains 16 residues. Germline assignment: CDR1 MDHEN and CDR2 SYDVKM. The CDR3 bases are TGTGCCAGCAGTACCATCAGGGGGATTATGAACACTGAAGCTTTCTTT. It encodes CASSTIRGIMNTEAFF.

The chain carries TRBV7-9 and TRBJ2-7; 8 positions match TRBD1. From germline, CDR1 is SEHNR and CDR2 FQNEAQ (reference sequence). This CDR3 is 13 amino acids long. Unmatched junction bases numbered 5, after V lost 5 bases and J lost 5 bases. CDR3 region: CASSRPGGHEQYF. The CDR3 DNA follows: TGTGCCAGCAGCCGGCCAGGGGGCCACGAGCAGTACTTC.

In its sample, this clonotype was seen many times. J is TRBJ2-3 and V is TRBV12-3 or TRBV12-4; 8 positions match TRBD2. V gave up 6 bases and J gave up 1 base; unmatched junction bases: 3. This CDR3 has 14 residues. The CDR3 loop reads CASREAGGTDTQYF. The CDR3 DNA sequence: TGTGCCAGCAGAGAAGCGGGAGGCACAGATACGCAGTATTTT.

The chain carries TRBV3-1 and TRBJ2-1, with 9 bases that match TRBD2. CDR3 length: 15 residues. From germline, CDR1 is LGHDT and CDR2 YNNKEL (reference sequence). Unmatched junction bases numbered 4, after V lost 3 bases and J lost 4 bases. The CDR3 region has the DNA TGTGCCAGCAGCCAGAGAACTAGCGGGTACAATGAGCAGTTCTTC. Its translation: CASSQRTSGYNEQFF.

The V gene is TRBV12-3 or TRBV12-4, the J gene TRBJ1-2, with a possible D match to TRBD1 (5 bases). The CDR3 length is 15 residues. V gave up 3 bases and J gave up 8 bases, with 19 bases separating them. The CDR3 spells CASSFFLGPKRGYTF. CDR3 nucleotides: TGTGCCAGCAGTTTTTTTCTGGGGCCGAAGCGGGGCTACACCTTC.

The chain couples TRBV4-2 to TRBJ2-2, with 13 bases matching TRBD2. Germline CDR1 is LGHNA and CDR2 is YNFKEQ. Germline trimming cut 4 bases from V and 5 bases from J; bases unmatched to any gene: 7. The CDR3 is 17 amino acids. CDR3 loop: CASSLRGTSGETGELFF. The CDR3 nucleotides are TGTGCCAGCAGCCTTCGAGGGACTAGCGGGGAGACCGGGGAGCTGTTTTTT.

The sample holds many counts of this clonotype. The chain is built from TRBV6-1 and TRBJ1-1; no clear D gene. Germline values: CDR1 MNHNS, CDR2 SASEGT. Trimming removed 1 base from V and 2 bases from J, with 8 bases in between. CDR3 size: 14 residues. CDR3 sequence (DNA): TGTGCCAGCAGTGAAGAGTCAGAAAACACTGAAGCTTTCTTT. It encodes CASSEESENTEAFF.

This clonotype occurred many times. The chain couples TRBV6-1 to TRBJ2-1; D may be TRBD1 or TRBD2 (5 bases each). V shed 8 bases and J shed 8 bases, with 25 bases lying between them. Germline lookup yields CDR1 MNHNS and CDR2 SASEGT. The CDR3 covers 16 residues. CDR3 in DNA: TGTGCCAGCCTTCTCTTACTTGGGCTGAGGGGCGATGAGCAGTTCTTC. This translates into CASLLLLGLRGDEQFF.

This rearrangement joins TRBV6-5 to TRBJ2-3; TRBD1 matches 10 bases. Trimming at V came to 3 bases and at J to 5 bases, leaving 14 bases not matched to a gene. The CDR3 consists of 18 residues. Germline CDR1 and CDR2: MNHEY and SVGAGI. CDR3 in DNA: TGTGCCAGCAGTTATGCCTCCGGGACAGGGGATGGAAGAGATACGCAGTATTTT. Its protein product is CASSYASGTGDGRDTQYF.

Many counts were recorded for this clonotype. The V gene is TRBV2, the J gene TRBJ1-1; D gene uncertain. V lost 2 bases and J 6 bases, leaving 19 bases between the germline ends. Germline V gives CDR1 SNHLY, CDR2 FYNNEI. The CDR3 spans 16 residues. CDR3: CASSERPVAYGSEAFF. CDR3 DNA: TGTGCCAGCAGTGAACGTCCTGTCGCGTACGGCTCTGAAGCTTTCTTT.

The table lists this clonotype with many counts. The rearrangement joins TRBV2 to TRBJ1-1, with 11 bases that match TRBD1. V was clipped by 7 bases and J by 4 bases; unmatched bases: 8. The CDR3 totals 15 residues. Germline V CDR1 and CDR2: SNHLY, FYNNEI. The CDR3 DNA is TGTGCCAGCACCATGTCCGGGACAGGGGGCACTGAAGCTTTCTTT. Translating it yields CASTMSGTGGTEAFF.

This clonotype was observed a handful of times. The chain employs TRBV7-6 and TRBJ1-1, with D perhaps matching TRBD1 (5 bases). This CDR3 contains 14 residues. Trimming took off 1 base at V and 1 base at J, with 7 bases between the two ends. Germline V CDR1 and CDR2: SGHVS, FNYEAQ. The CDR3 loop is CASSLGGENTEAFF. CDR3 nucleotides: TGTGCCAGCAGCTTAGGGGGGGAGAACACTGAAGCTTTCTTT. Complete variable domain (other parts from reference TRBV7-6 and TRBJ1-1): GAGVSQSPRYKVTKRGQDVALRCDPISGHVSLYWYRQALGQGPEFLTYFNYEAQQDKSGLPNDRFSAERPEGSISTLTIQRTEQRDSAMYRCASSLGGENTEAFFGQGTRLTVV.

For this clonotype: A much more abundant neighbour one base away suggests this may be a read error. The chain carries TRBV6-5 and TRBJ2-1; D gene unclear. V was pared by 0 bases and J by 0 bases, with 9 bases between. Looked up from germline, CDR1 is MNHEY and CDR2 is SVGAGI. The CDR3 sequence is 16 residues long. The CDR3 spells CASSYSKGDSYNEQFF. The CDR3 DNA sequence: TGTGCCAGCAGTTACTCGAAAGGTGACTCCTACAATGAGCAGTTCTTC.

This clonotype was counted many times. The chain is built from TRBV28 and TRBJ2-7; weak D call: TRBD2 (5 bases). CDR3 length: 13 residues. V shed 3 bases and J shed 2 bases, with 8 bases lying between them. Per the germline V gene, CDR1 is MDHEN and CDR2 is SYDVKM. In DNA, the CDR3 is TGTGCCAGCAGTTTTGTCGGGGCCTACGAGCAGTACTTC. Translating it yields CASSFVGAYEQYF.

This clonotype was seen only a few times. The J gene is TRBJ1-5, the V gene TRBV2; TRBD1 aligns across 12 bases. The J segment lost 4 bases and the V segment lost 8 bases, leaving 9 bases of the junction unmatched. This CDR3 has 16 residues. Germline CDR1 is SNHLY and CDR2 is FYNNEI. CDR3 bases: TGTGCCAGCGCTCCCGGGACAGGGGGCAAGAATCAGCCCCAGCATTTT. It codes for CASAPGTGGKNQPQHF. The full variable domain, rest sourced from reference TRBV2 and TRBJ1-5, is EPEVTQTPSHQVTQMGQEVILRCVPISNHLYFYWYRQILGQKVEFLVSFYNNEISEKSEIFDDQFSVERPDGSNFTLKIRSTKLEDSAMYFCASAPGTGGKNQPQHFGDGTRLSIL.

Concerning this clonotype itself: This may stem from a read error, because a much larger clone lies one nucleotide away. In this CDR3 the conserved last residue, phenylalanine or tryptophan, is missing, so a read error is likely. The CDR3 DNA reads TGCGCCAGCAGTGGCAGTGGGTCCTCCTACGAGCAGTACATC. This codes for CASSGSGSSYEQYI. This chain uses TRBV10-2 with TRBJ2-7; D not resolved. Germline CDR1 WSHSY, CDR2 SAAADI. The CDR3 has 14 residues. The V end was cut by 4 bases, the J end by 0 bases, with 10 bases between.